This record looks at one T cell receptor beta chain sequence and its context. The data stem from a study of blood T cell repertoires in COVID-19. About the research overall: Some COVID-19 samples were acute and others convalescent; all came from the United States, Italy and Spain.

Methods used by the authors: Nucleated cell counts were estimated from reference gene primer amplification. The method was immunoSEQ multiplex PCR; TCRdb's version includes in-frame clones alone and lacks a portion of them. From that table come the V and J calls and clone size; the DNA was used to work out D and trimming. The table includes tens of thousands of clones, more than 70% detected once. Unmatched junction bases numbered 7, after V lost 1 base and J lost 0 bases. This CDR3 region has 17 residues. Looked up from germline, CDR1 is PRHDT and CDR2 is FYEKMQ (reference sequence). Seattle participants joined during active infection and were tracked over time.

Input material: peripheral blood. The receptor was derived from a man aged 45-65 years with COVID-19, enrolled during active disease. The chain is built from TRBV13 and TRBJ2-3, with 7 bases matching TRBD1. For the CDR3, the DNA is TGTGCCAGCAGCTTAGAAGGGGGACAGATAAGCACAGATACGCAGTATTTT. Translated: CASSLEGGQISTDTQYF.